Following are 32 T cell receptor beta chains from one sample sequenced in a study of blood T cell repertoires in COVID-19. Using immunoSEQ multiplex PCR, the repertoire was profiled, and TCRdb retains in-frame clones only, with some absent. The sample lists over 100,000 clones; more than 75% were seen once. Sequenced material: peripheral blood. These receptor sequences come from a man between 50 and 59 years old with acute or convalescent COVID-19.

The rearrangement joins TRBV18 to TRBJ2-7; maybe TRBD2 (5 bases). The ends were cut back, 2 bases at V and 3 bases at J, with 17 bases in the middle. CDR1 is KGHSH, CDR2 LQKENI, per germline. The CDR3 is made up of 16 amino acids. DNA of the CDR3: TGTGCCAGCTCACCATTAAGCCAGCGGCCCAACTACGAGCAGTACTTC. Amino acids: CASSPLSQRPNYEQYF.

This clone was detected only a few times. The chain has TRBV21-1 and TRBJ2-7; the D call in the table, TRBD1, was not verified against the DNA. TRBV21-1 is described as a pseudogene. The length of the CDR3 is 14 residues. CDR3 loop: CASSRGQKGYEQYF. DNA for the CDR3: TGTGCCAGCAGCAGAGGACAAAAGGGCTACGAGCAGTACTTC.

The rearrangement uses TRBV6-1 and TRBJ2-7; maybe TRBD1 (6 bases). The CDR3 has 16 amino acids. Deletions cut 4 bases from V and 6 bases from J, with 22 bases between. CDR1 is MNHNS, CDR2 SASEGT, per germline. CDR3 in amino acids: CASSVQGSHLMGEQYF. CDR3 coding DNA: TGTGCCAGCAGTGTACAGGGTAGTCACTTAATGGGCGAGCAGTACTTC.

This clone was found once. The CDR3 loop is CASSHHRTNTGELFF. In DNA, the CDR3 is TGTGCCAGCAGCCACCACAGGACGAACACCGGGGAGCTGTTTTTT. This chain links TRBV3-1 (or the pseudogene TRBV3-2) with TRBJ2-2, with D possibly matching TRBD1 (5 bases). The CDR3 is 15 residues long. Deletions cut 3 bases from V and 0 bases from J, with 8 bases between. The germline V gene encodes CDR1 LGHDT and CDR2 YNNKEL (reference sequence).

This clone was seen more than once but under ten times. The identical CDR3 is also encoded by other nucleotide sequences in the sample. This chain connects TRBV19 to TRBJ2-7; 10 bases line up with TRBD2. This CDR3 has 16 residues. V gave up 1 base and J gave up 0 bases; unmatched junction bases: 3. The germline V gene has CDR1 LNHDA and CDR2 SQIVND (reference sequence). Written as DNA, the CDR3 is TGTGCCAGTAGTATAGCGACTAGCGGGTACTCCTACGAGCAGTACTTC. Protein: CASSIATSGYSYEQYF.

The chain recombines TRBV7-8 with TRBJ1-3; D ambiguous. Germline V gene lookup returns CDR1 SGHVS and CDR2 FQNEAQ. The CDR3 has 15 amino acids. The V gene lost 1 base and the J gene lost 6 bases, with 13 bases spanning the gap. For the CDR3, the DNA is TGTGCCAGCAGCTTAGGAGGGTTCAGTCTAAACACCATATATTTT. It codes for CASSLGGFSLNTIYF.

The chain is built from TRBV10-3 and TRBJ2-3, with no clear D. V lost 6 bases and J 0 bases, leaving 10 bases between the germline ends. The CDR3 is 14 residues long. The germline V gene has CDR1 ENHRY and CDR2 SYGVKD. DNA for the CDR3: TGTGCCATCAGGCGTACCGGGAGCACAGATACGCAGTATTTT. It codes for CAIRRTGSTDTQYF.

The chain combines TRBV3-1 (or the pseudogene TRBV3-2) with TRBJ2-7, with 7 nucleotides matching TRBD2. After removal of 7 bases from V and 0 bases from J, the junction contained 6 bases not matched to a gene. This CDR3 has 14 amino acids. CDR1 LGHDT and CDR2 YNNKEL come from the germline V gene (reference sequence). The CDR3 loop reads CASKGRGSSYEQYF. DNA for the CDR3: TGTGCCAGCAAAGGGAGGGGCAGCTCCTACGAGCAGTACTTC.

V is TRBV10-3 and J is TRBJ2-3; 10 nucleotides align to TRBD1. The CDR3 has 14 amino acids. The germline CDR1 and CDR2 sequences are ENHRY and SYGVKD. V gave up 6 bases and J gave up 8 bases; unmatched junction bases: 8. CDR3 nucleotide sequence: TGTGCCATCAGCTACGGGACAGGGGAAGGTACGCAGTATTTT. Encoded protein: CAISYGTGEGTQYF.

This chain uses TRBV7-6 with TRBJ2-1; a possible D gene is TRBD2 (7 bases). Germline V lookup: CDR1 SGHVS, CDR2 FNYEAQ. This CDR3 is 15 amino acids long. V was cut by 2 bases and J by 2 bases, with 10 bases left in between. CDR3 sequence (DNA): TGTGCCAGCAGCTTATCGGGGGGCGCCTACAATGAGCAGTTCTTC. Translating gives CASSLSGGAYNEQFF.

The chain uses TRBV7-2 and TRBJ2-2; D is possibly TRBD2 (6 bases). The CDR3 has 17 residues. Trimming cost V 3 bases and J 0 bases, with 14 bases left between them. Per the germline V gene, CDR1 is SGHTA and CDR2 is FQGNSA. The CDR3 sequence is CASSFRPSGPNTGELFF. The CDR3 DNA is TGTGCCAGCAGCTTTCGCCCCAGCGGGCCGAACACCGGGGAGCTGTTTTTT.

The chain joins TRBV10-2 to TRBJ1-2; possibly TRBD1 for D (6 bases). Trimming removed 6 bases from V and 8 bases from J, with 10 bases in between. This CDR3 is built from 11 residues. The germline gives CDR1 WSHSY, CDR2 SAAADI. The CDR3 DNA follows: TGCGCCAGCAGCCAAGGACAGGGCTACACCTTC. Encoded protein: CASSQGQGYTF.

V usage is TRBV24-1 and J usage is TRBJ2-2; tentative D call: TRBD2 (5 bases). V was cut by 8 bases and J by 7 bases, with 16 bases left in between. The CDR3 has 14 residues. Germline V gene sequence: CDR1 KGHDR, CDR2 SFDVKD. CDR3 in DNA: TGTGCCACCACTACTGGTTCCGGAGGCGGGGAGCTGTTTTTT. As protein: CATTTGSGGGELFF.

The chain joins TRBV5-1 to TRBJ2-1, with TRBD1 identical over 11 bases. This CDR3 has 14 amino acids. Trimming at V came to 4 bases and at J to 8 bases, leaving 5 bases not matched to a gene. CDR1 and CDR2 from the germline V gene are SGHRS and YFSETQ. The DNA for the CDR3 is TGCGCCAGCAGCACCGGACAGGGGGCTTATGAGCAGTTCTTC. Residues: CASSTGQGAYEQFF.

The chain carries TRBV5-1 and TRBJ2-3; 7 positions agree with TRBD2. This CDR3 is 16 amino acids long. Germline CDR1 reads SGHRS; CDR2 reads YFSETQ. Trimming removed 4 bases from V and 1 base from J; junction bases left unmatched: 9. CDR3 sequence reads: CASSAGGSAGTDTQYF. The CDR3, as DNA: TGCGCCAGCAGCGCCGGCGGGAGTGCGGGCACAGATACGCAGTATTTT.

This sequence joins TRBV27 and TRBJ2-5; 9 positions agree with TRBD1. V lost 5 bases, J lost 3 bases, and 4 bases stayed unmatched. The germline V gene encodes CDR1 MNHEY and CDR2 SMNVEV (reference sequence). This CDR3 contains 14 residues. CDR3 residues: CASSKWTGEETQYF. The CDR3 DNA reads TGTGCCAGCAGTAAATGGACAGGGGAAGAGACCCAGTACTTC.

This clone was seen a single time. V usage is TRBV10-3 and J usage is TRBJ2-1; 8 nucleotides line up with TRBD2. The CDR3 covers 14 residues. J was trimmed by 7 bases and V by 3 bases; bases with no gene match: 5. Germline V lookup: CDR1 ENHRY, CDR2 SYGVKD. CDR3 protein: CAISDGTSKNEQFF. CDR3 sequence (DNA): TGTGCCATCAGTGATGGGACTAGTAAAAATGAGCAGTTCTTC.

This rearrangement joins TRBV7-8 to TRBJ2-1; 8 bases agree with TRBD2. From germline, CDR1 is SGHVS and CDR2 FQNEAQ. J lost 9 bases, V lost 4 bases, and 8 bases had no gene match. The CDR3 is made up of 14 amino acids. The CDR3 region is CASSSRSRGGEQFF. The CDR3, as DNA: TGTGCCAGCAGCTCTAGATCCCGGGGGGGTGAGCAGTTCTTC.

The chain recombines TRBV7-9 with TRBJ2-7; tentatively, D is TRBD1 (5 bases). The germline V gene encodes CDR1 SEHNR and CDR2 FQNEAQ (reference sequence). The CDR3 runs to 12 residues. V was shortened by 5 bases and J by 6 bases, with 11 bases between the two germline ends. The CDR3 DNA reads TGTGCCAGCAGCCAGAAGGGGATCGAGCAGTACTTC. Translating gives CASSQKGIEQYF.

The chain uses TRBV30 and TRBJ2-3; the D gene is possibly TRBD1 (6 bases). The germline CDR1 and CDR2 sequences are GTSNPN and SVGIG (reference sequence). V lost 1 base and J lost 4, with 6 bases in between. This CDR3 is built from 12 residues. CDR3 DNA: TGTGCCTGGAGTGACAGGGCAGATACGCAGTATTTT. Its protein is CAWSDRADTQYF.

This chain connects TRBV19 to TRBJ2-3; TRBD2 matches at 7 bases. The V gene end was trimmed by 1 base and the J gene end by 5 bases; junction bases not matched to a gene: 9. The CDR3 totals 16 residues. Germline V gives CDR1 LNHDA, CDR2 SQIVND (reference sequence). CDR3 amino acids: CASSIGLGLPRDTQYF. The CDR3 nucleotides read TGTGCCAGTAGTATAGGCCTGGGACTACCAAGAGATACGCAGTATTTT.

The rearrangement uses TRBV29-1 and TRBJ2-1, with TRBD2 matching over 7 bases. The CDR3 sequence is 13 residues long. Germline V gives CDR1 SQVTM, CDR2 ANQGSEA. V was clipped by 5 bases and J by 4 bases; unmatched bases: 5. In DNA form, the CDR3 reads TGCAGCGTTCGGCGCGGGAGATACAATGAGCAGTTCTTC. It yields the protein CSVRRGRYNEQFF.

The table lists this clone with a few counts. The CDR3 sequence is CASSRSGNEQFF. The CDR3 bases are TGTGCCAGCAGCCGATCGGGCAATGAGCAGTTCTTC. The chain employs TRBV7-9 and TRBJ2-1; no definite D call. The length of the CDR3 is 12 residues. Germline CDR1 reads SEHNR; CDR2 reads FQNEAQ (reference sequence). V was cut by 5 bases and J by 6 bases, with 8 bases left in between.

CDR3: CASIQRGGAKANVLTF. For the CDR3, the DNA is TGTGCCAGCATCCAGAGGGGGGGGGCGAAGGCCAACGTCCTGACTTTC. The J gene is TRBJ2-6, the V gene TRBV28, with D possibly being TRBD2 (7 bases). Trimming pared 7 bases from V and 6 bases from J, leaving 19 bases between. The length of the CDR3 is 16 residues. Germline CDR1 is MDHEN and CDR2 is SYDVKM.

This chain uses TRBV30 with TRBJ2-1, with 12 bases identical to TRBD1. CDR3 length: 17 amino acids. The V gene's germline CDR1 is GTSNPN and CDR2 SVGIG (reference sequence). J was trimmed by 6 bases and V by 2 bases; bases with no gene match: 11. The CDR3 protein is CAWSLFSGDRGLNEQFF. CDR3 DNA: TGTGCCTGGAGTTTATTTTCCGGGGACAGGGGGCTCAATGAGCAGTTCTTC.

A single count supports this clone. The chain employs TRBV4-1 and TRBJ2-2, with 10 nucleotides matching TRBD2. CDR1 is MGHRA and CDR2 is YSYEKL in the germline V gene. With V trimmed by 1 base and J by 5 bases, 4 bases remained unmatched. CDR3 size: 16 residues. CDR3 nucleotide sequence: TGCGCCAGCAGCCAAGTAGGGACTAGCGATACCGGGGAGCTGTTTTTT. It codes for CASSQVGTSDTGELFF.

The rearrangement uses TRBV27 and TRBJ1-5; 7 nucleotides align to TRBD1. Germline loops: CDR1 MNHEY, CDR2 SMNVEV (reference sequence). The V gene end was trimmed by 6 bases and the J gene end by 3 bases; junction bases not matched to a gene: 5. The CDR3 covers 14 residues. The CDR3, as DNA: TGTGCCAGCAGCTCGACAGGGCACAATCAGCCCCAGCATTTT. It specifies CASSSTGHNQPQHF.

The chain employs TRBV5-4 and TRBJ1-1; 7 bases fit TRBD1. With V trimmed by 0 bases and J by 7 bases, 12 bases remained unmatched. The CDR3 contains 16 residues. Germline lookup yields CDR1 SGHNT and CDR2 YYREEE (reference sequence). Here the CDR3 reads CASSLGGRQGLDEAFF. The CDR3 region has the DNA TGTGCCAGCAGCTTGGGGGGTCGACAGGGTTTGGATGAAGCTTTCTTT.

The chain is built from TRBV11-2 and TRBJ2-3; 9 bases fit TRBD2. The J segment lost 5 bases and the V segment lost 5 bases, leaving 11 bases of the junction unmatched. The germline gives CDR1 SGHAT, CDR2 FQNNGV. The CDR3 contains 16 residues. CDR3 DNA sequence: TGTGCCAGCAGCCGGACTAGCGCGAGGAGGGTAGATACGCAGTATTTT. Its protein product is CASSRTSARRVDTQYF.

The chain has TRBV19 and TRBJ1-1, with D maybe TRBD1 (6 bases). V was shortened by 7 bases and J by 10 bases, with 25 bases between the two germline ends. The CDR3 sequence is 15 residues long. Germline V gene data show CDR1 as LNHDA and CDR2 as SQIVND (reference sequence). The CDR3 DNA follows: TGTGCCAGTAAGGGGAGGGGACAACCATCATTCGGAGCTTTCTTT. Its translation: CASKGRGQPSFGAFF.

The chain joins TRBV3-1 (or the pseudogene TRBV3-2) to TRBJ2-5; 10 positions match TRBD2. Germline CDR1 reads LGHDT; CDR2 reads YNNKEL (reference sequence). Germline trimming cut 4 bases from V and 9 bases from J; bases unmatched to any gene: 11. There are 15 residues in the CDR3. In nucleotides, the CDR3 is TGTGCCAGCAGCCCGAGACTAGCGGGCCAGAGGTCCCAGTACTTC. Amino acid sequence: CASSPRLAGQRSQYF.

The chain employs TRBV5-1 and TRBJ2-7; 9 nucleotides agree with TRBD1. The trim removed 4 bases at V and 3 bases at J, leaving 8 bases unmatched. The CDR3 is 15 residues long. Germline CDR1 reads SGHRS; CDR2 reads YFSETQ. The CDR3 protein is CASSPTTGGNYEQYF. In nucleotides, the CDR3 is TGCGCCAGCAGCCCGACGACAGGGGGAAACTACGAGCAGTACTTC.